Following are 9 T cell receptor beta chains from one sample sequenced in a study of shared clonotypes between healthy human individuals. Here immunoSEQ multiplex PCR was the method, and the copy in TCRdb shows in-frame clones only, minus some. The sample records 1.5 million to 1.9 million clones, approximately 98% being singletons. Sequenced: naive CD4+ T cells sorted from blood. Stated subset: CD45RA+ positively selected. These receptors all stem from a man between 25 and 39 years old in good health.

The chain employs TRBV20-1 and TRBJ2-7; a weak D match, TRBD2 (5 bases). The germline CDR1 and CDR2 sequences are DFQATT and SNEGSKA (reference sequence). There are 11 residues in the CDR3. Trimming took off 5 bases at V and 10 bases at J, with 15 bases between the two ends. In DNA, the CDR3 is TGCAGTGCTTCAAACGGGGAGATTCAGTACTTC. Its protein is CSASNGEIQYF.

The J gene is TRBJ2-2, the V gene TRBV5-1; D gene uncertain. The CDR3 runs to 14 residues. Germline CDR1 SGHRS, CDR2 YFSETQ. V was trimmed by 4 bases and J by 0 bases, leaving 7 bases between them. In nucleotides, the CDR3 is TGCGCCAGCAGCGAGACACCGAACACCGGGGAGCTGTTTTTT. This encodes CASSETPNTGELFF.

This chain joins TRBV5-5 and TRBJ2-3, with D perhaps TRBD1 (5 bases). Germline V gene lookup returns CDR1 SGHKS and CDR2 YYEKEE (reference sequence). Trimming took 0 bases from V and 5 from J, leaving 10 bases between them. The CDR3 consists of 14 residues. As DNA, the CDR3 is TGTGCCAGCAGCTTGGAGGCAGGGCGAGATACGCAGTATTTT. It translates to CASSLEAGRDTQYF.

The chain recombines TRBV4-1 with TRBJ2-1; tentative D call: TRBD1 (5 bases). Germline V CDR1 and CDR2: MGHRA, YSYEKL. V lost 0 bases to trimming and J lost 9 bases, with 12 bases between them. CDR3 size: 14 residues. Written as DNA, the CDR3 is TGCGCCAGCAGCCAAGATACTACCACAGGTGAGCAGTTCTTC. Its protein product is CASSQDTTTGEQFF.

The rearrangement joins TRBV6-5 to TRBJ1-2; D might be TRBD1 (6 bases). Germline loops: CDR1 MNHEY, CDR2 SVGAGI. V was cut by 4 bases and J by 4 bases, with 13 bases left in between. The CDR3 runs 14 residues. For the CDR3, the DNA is TGTGCCAGCAGTTGGGCGGGGACACTCTATGGCTACACCTTC. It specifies CASSWAGTLYGYTF.

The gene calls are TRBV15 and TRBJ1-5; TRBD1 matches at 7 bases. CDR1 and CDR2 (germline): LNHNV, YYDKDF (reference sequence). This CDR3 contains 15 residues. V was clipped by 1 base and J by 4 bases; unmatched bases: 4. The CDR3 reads CATSRGTQGNQPQHF. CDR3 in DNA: TGTGCCACCAGCAGAGGGACACAGGGGAATCAGCCCCAGCATTTT.

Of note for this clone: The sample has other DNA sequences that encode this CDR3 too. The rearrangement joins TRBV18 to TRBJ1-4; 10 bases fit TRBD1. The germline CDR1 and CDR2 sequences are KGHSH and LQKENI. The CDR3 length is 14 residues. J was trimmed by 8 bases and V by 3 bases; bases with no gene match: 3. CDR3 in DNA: TGTGCCAGCTCACCCGGGACAGGGGAAGAAAAACTGTTTTTT. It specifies CASSPGTGEEKLFF.

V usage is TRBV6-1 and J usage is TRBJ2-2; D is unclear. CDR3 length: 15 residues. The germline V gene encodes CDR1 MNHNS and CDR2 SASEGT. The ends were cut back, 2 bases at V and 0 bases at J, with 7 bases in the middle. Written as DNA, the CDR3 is TGTGCCAGCAGTGAATGGAGTACGAACACCGGGGAGCTGTTTTTT. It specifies CASSEWSTNTGELFF.

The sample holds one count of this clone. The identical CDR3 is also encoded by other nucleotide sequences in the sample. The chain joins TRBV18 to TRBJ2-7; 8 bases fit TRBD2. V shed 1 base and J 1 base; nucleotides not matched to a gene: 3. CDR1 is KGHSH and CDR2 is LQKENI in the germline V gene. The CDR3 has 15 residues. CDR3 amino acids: CASSPLAGGSYEQYF. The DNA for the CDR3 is TGTGCCAGCTCACCACTGGCGGGAGGTTCCTACGAGCAGTACTTC.